This TCR beta chain was captured in a study of blood T cell repertoires in COVID-19. Across the study: PBMCs, B-cell-depleted T cells, or T cells were the source of the cDNA or gDNA that made up the material.

This CDR3 contains 13 residues. Looked up from germline, CDR1 is LNHNV and CDR2 is YYDKDF (reference sequence). The ends were cut back, 0 bases at V and 5 bases at J, with 7 bases in the middle. The sample holds one count of this clone. This table comes from immunoSEQ multiplex PCR, and its TCRdb copy is limited to in-frame clones, with some not included. This table holds 90,000 to 150,000 clones, around three quarters found once. The TCR comes from a woman older than 75 with acute or convalescent COVID-19. Sequences were obtained from peripheral blood. The chain has TRBV15 and TRBJ1-2; D not resolved. The CDR3 sequence is CATSRDTAYGYTF. The DNA for the CDR3 is TGTGCCACCAGCAGAGATACAGCTTATGGCTACACCTTC.